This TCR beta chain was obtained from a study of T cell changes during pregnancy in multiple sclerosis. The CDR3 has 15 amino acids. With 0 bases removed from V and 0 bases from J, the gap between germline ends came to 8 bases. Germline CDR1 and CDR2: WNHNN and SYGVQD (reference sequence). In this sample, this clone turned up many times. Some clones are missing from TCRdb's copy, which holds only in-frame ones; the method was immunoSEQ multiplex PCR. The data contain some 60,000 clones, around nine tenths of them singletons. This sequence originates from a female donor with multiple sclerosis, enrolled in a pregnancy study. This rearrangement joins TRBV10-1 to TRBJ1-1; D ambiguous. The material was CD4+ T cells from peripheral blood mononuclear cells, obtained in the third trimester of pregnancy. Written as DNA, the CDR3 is TGCGCCAGCAGTGAGTCGGAGGAATTGAACACTGAAGCTTTCTTT. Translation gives CASSESEELNTEAFF.